This record concerns one TCR beta chain sequence. The data originate from a study of blood T cell repertoires in COVID-19. At the level of the study: Some COVID-19 samples were acute and others convalescent; all came from the United States, Italy and Spain.

Germline CDR1 MNHNY, CDR2 SVGAGI (reference sequence). The CDR3 is 18 amino acids. V shed 5 bases and J 1 base; nucleotides not matched to a gene: 11. Per the study methods: Estimation of nucleated cell counts relied on the amplification of reference gene primers. TCRdb keeps only in-frame clones here, not all; method: immunoSEQ multiplex PCR. V, J and clone size are those of that table, while D and trimming were read from the DNA. This repertoire shows 390,000 or so clones, approximately 88% found once; its top ten account for around 3%. Sequenced input: peripheral blood. This sequence was found in a woman aged 25 to 45 with COVID-19, enrolled during active disease. The chain joins TRBV6-6 to TRBJ1-5, with 10 bases matching TRBD1. The CDR3 here is CASSQDRGIGSSNQPQHF. The CDR3 coding sequence is TGTGCCAGCAGTCAGGACAGGGGGATTGGGTCCAGCAATCAGCCCCAGCATTTT.